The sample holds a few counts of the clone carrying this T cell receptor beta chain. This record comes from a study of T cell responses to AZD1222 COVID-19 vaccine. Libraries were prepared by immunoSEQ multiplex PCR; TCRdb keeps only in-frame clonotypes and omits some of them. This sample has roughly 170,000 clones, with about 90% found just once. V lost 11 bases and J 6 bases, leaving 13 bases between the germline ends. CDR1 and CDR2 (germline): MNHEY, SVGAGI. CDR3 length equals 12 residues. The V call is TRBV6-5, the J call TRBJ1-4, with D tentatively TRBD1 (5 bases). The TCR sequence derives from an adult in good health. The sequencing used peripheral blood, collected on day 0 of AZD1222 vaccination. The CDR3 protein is CAAGRRDEKLFF. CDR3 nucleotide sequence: TGTGCCGCGGGGCGGAGAGATGAAAAACTGTTTTTT.